This T cell receptor beta chain was profiled in a study of blood T cell repertoires in COVID-19. Study in general: COVID-19 samples from acute and convalescent phases originated in the United States, Italy and Spain. T cells, B-cell-depleted T cells, or PBMCs provided the cDNA or gDNA that served as material.

How the authors handled the data: Estimates of nucleated cell counts were drawn from the amplification of reference gene primers. Sequenced by immunoSEQ multiplex PCR; TCRdb stores in-frame clones only, minus some. V and J calls and clone size are copied from that table; D and trimming were computed from the DNA. The table has 200,000 to 250,000 clones, around 81% seen once. The germline V gene encodes CDR1 MDHEN and CDR2 SYDVKM. The V and J ends lost 5 bases and 1 base respectively, with 14 bases between them. This CDR3 is 15 amino acids long. The sample comprised peripheral blood. This chain connects TRBV28 to TRBJ1-1; tentative D call: TRBD1 (6 bases). The receptor was isolated from a woman between 65 and 79 years old with acute or convalescent COVID-19. CDR3 coding DNA: TGTGCCAGCAGTGAGGGGGTGCTGGGGAACACTGAAGCTTTCTTT. Translating it yields CASSEGVLGNTEAFF.